This section outlines one T cell receptor beta chain sequence together with its context. Its antigen is still unknown. A read error may produce the germline difference seen at one junction end. The sample comes from a study of blood T cells in healthy people across ages. Broader study findings: Age brought a roughly linear fall in TCR beta diversity measured per million T cells.

Donor samples were obtained from healthy Caucasian individuals from Russia, aged about 6 to 100. The CDR3 runs to 13 residues. Looked up from germline, CDR1 is MNHEY and CDR2 is SVGAGI. Combining a sample-barcoded 5' primer with a J-beta primer mix, a second PCR ran for 7 to 11 cycles. Using its own MiXCR run on the 5' RACE reads, TCRdb lists one record per CDR3 protein. Seen here are about 720,000 distinct CDR3 sequences, approximately 21% observed once, and the top ten hold roughly 22%. The sample comprised blood. The clonotype was recovered from a man in his sixties or seventies in good health. The chain has TRBV6-5 and TRBJ1-1; the match to TRBD1 covers 7 bases. The CDR3, as DNA: TGCGCCAGCAGATTACAGGGGAGCACTGAAGCTTTCTTT. This translates into CASRLQGSTEAFF.